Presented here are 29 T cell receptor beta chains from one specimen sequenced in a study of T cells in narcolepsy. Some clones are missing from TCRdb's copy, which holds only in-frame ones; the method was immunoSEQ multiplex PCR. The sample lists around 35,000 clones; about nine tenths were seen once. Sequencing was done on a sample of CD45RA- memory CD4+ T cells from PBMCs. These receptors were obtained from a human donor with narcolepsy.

The DNA of the CDR3 is TGTGCCAGCAGTGATATGACGGGACGCACTGAAGCTTTCTTT. Translated, it gives CASSDMTGRTEAFF. The chain is built from TRBV2 and TRBJ1-1, with a possible D match to TRBD1 (5 bases). The CDR3 extends over 14 amino acids. Per the germline V gene, CDR1 is SNHLY and CDR2 is FYNNEI. Trimming removed 3 bases from V and 4 bases from J, with 12 bases in between.

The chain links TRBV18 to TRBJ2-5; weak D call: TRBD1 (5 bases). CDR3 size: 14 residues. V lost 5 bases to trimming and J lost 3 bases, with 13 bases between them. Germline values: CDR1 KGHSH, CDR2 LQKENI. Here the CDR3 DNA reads TGTGCCAGCTCAACTGACAGAAACGAAGAGACCCAGTACTTC. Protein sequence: CASSTDRNEETQYF.

The CDR3 nucleotides are TGTGCCAGCAGCTGGGGCCGGACCTACGAGCAGTACTTC. It translates to CASSWGRTYEQYF. V is TRBV7-6 and J is TRBJ2-7; a possible D gene is TRBD1 (5 bases). Trimming removed 4 bases at V and 2 bases at J, with 9 bases between. Germline loops: CDR1 SGHVS, CDR2 FNYEAQ. This CDR3 has 13 residues.

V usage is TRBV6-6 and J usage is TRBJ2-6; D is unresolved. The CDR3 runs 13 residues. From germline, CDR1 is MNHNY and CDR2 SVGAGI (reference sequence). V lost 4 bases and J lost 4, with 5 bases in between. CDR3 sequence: CASSSTGANVLTF. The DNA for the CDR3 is TGTGCCAGCAGTTCTACCGGGGCCAACGTCCTGACTTTC.

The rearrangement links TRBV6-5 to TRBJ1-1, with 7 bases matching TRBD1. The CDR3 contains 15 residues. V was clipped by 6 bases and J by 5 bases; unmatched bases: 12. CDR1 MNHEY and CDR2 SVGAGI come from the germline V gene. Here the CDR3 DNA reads TGTGCCAGCAGAAATCCTTCAGGGGGTTTTACTGAAGCTTTCTTT. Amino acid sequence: CASRNPSGGFTEAFF.

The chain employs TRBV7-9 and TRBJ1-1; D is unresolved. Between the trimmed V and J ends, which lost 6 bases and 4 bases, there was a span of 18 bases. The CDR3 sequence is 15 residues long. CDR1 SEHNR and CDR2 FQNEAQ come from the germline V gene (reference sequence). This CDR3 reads CASRPPRRQGTEAFF. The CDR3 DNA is TGTGCCAGCAGGCCCCCCCGACGACAAGGCACTGAAGCTTTCTTT.

CDR3 loop: CASGQTAGNYGYTF. In DNA, the CDR3 is TGTGCTAGTGGCCAGACGGCCGGTAACTATGGCTACACCTTC. The chain joins TRBV12-5 to TRBJ1-2; the D is unclear. V was cut by 6 bases and J by 1 base, with 12 bases left in between. CDR3 length equals 14 residues. Germline CDR1 LGHNT, CDR2 FRNRAP.

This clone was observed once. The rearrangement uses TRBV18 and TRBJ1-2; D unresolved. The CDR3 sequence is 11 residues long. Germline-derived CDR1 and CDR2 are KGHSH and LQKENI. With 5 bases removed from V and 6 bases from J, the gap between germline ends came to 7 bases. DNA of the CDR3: TGTGCCAGCTCATCCGGGGATGGCTACACCTTC. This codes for CASSSGDGYTF.

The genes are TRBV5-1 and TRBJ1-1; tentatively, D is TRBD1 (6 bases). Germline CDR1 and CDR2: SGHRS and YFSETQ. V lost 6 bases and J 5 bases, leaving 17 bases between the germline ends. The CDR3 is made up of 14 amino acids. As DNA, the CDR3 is TGCGCCAGCACCTGGGGGGGGCTTGGGACTGAAGCTTTCTTT. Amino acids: CASTWGGLGTEAFF.

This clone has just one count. The CDR3 DNA is TGTGCCAGCAGCGTCGGTGTAAGCACAGATACGCAGTATTTT. Translated, it gives CASSVGVSTDTQYF. The chain has TRBV9 and TRBJ2-3; no reliable D call. Trimming took 2 bases from V and 0 from J, leaving 7 bases between them. The CDR3 length is 14 residues. Germline V gene sequence: CDR1 SGDLS, CDR2 YYNGEE.

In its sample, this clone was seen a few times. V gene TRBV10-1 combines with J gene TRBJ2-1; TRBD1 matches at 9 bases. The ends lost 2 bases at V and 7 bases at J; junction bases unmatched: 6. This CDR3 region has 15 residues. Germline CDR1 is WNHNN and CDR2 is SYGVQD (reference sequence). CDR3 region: CASSELGQGKNEQFF. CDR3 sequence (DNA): TGCGCCAGCAGTGAGCTGGGACAGGGTAAAAATGAGCAGTTCTTC.

The CDR3: CASRPDRENTDTQYF. Written as DNA, the CDR3 is TGTGCCAGCAGGCCAGACAGAGAAAACACAGATACGCAGTATTTT. The V gene is TRBV6-1, the J gene TRBJ2-3; D may be TRBD1 (5 bases). The CDR3 covers 15 residues. Trimming pared 6 bases from V and 2 bases from J, leaving 15 bases between. CDR1 is MNHNS and CDR2 is SASEGT in the germline V gene.

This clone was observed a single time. The CDR3: CASSIANGQGASPLHF. In DNA, the CDR3 is TGTGCCAGTAGTATCGCCAATGGACAGGGTGCTTCACCCCTCCACTTT. The rearrangement joins TRBV19 to TRBJ1-6; 8 bases are shared with TRBD1. The germline V gene has CDR1 LNHDA and CDR2 SQIVND (reference sequence). The V gene end was trimmed by 3 bases and the J gene end by 9 bases; junction bases not matched to a gene: 10. The CDR3 contains 16 residues.

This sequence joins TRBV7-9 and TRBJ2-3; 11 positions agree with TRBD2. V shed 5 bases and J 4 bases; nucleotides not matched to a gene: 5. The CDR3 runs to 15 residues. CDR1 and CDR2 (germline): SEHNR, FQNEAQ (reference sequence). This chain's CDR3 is CASSPTSGVADTQYF. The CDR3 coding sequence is TGTGCCAGCAGCCCGACTAGCGGGGTTGCAGATACGCAGTATTTT.

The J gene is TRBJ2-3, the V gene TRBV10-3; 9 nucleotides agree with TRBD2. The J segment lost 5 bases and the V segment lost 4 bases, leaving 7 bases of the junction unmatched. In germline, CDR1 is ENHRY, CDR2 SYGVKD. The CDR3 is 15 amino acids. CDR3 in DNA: TGTGCCATCAGTGGACCGGGACTAGCAGAAGATACGCAGTATTTT. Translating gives CAISGPGLAEDTQYF.

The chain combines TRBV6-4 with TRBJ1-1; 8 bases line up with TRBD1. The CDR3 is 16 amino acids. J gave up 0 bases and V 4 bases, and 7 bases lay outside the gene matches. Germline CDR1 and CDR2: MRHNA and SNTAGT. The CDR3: CASSARRGPVNTEAFF. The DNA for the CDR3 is TGTGCCAGCAGTGCACGCAGGGGGCCGGTGAACACTGAAGCTTTCTTT.

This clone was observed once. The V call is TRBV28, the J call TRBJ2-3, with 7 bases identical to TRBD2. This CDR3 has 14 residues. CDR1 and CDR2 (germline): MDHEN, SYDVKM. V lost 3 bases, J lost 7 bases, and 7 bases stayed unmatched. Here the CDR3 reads CASSFTGGRNTQYF. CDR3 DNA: TGTGCCAGCAGTTTTACGGGGGGTCGAAATACGCAGTATTTT.

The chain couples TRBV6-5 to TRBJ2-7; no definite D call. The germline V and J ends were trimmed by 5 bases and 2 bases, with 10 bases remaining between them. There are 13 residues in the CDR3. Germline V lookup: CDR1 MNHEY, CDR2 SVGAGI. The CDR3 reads CASSVPATYEQYF. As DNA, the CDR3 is TGTGCCAGCAGTGTCCCCGCTACCTACGAGCAGTACTTC.

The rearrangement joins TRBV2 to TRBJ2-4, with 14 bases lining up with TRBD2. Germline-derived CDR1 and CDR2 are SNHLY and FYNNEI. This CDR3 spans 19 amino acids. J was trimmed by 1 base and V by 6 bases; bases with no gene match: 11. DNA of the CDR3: TGTGCCAGCAGACCCCGACTAGCGGGGGGGCTGGCGGCCAAAAACATTCAGTACTTC. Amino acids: CASRPRLAGGLAAKNIQYF.

DNA for the CDR3: TGTGCCAGTAATACAGGACAGGGAAACACCATATATTTT. Encoded protein: CASNTGQGNTIYF. The chain employs TRBV19 and TRBJ1-3, with D perhaps matching TRBD1 (6 bases). This CDR3 is built from 13 residues. Germline V lookup: CDR1 LNHDA, CDR2 SQIVND (reference sequence). The V end lost 7 bases, the J end lost 4 bases, and 11 bases lay between the germline ends.

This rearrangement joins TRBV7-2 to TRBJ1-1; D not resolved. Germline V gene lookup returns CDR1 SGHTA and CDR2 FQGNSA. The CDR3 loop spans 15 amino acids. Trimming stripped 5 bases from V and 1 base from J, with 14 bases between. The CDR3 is CASSRSWTENTEAFF. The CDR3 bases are TGTGCCAGCAGCCGATCCTGGACGGAGAACACTGAAGCTTTCTTT.

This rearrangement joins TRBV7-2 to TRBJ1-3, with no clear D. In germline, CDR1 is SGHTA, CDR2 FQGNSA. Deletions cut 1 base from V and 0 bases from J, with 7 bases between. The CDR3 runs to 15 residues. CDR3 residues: CASSLGSLSGNTIYF. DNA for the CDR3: TGTGCCAGCAGCTTAGGGTCACTCTCTGGAAACACCATATATTTT.

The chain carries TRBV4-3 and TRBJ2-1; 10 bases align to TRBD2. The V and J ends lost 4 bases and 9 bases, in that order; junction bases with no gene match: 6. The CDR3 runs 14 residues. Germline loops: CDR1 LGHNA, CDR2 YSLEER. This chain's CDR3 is CASSPAGGPREQFF. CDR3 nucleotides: TGCGCCAGCAGCCCAGCGGGGGGGCCGCGTGAGCAGTTCTTC.

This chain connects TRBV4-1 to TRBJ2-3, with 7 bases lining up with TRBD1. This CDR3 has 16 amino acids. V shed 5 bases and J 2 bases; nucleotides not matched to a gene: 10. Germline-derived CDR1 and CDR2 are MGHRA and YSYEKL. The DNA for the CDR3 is TGCGCCAGCAGCGTCGGAACCGGACAGGCCACAGATACGCAGTATTTT. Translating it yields CASSVGTGQATDTQYF.

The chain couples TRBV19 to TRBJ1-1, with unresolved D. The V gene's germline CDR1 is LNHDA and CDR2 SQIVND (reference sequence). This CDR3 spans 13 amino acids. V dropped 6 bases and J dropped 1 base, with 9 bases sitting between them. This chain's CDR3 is CASRKDGNTEAFF. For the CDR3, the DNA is TGTGCCAGTAGGAAGGACGGGAACACTGAAGCTTTCTTT.

The CDR3 DNA is TGTGCCAGCACTCGCGGGACAGGAGAGACCCAGTACTTC. Amino acid sequence: CASTRGTGETQYF. The rearrangement uses TRBV6-5 and TRBJ2-5, with 8 bases fitting TRBD1. The V and J ends lost 7 bases and 4 bases, in that order; junction bases with no gene match: 5. Germline loops: CDR1 MNHEY, CDR2 SVGAGI. This CDR3 comprises 13 residues.

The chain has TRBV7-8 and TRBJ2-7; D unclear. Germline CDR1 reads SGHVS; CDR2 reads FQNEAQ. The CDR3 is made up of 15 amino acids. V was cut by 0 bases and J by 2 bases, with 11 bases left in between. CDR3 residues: CASSLARTATYEQYF. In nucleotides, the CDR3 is TGTGCCAGCAGCTTAGCGCGGACGGCGACCTACGAGCAGTACTTC. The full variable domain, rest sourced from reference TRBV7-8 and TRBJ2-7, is GAGVSQSPRYKVAKRGQDVALRCDPISGHVSLFWYQQALGQGPEFLTYFQNEAQLDKSGLPSDRFFAERPEGSVSTLKIQRTQQEDSAVYLCASSLARTATYEQYFGPGTRLTVT.

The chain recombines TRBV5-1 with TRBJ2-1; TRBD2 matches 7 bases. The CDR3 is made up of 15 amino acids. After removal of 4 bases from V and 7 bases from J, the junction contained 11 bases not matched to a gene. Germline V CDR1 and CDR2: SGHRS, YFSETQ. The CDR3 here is CASSTQVGGSNEQFF. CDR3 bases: TGCGCCAGCAGCACCCAGGTGGGAGGGTCGAATGAGCAGTTCTTC.

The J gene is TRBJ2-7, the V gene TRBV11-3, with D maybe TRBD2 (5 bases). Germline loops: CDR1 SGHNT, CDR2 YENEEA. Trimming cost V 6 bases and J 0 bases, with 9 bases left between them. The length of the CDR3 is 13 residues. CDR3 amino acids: CASSSGSSYEQYF. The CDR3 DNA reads TGTGCCAGCAGTTCTGGGAGCTCCTACGAGCAGTACTTC.